Here is one TCR beta chain with its context. Its antigen is unknown. Looked up from germline, CDR1 is SGDLS and CDR2 is YYNGEE. V lost 4 bases, J lost 8 bases, and 16 bases lay in between. The CDR3 is 14 residues long. This sample is drawn from a study of regulatory dendritic cells for organ transplantation. For the study at large: Monocytes received vitamin D3 on days 0 and 4, IL-10 on day 4. Study-level results: The authors noted considerable between-person heterogeneity in alloreactive memory CD8+ cells.

CFSE-labeled sorted T cells met regulatory or mature dendritic cells for around 5 days. Memory T cells were CD45RO+, naive were CD45RA+, sorted by FACS. Sequenced by immunoSEQ multiplex PCR; TCRdb stores in-frame clones only, minus some. The sample lists about 18,000 clones; around 85% were seen once. The V and J genes are TRBV9 and TRBJ2-1, with a possible D match to TRBD2 (5 bases). Sequences were obtained from memory CD4+ T cells from blood cultured with regulatory dendritic cells. The subset is: CD45RO+ memory T cells. The receptor was isolated from a human donor in good health. CDR3 region: CASSPRGPGDEQFF. The CDR3 coding sequence is TGTGCCAGCAGCCCCCGGGGTCCCGGCGATGAGCAGTTCTTC. Based on the CDR3 plus reference TRBV9 and TRBJ2-1, the full variable domain is DSGVTQTPKHLITATGQRVTLRCSPRSGDLSVYWYQQSLDQGLQFLIQYYNGEERAKGNILERFSAQQFPDLHSELNLSSLELGDSALYFCASSPRGPGDEQFFGPGTRLTVL.